This is a list of T cell receptor beta chains from one sample in a study of post-analysis software for immune sequencing data. A single record per CDR3 protein comes from TCRdb applying MiXCR to the PCR reads. Here the sample spans 650,000 to 900,000 distinct CDR3 sequences, about 45% being singletons. Sequencing used blood. The source is a girl aged 10-17 years with multiple sclerosis. Each CDR3 is given with its conserved first and last residue. A D gene is named only where the DNA matches it firmly. Clone size is shown for a subset of rows, as once, few, many or a class of expanded clone.

D gene: -
V gene: TRBV20-1
J gene: TRBJ2-7
clone size: -
CDR3 DNA: TGCAGTGCTAGAGTCCCCACAGGGCCCCCCTACGAGCAGTACTTC
CDR3 protein: CSARVPTGPPYEQYF

D gene: -
V gene: TRBV30
J gene: TRBJ2-7
clone size: -
CDR3 DNA: TGTGCCTGGAGTGAACTTCACTACGAGCAGTACTTC
CDR3 protein: CAWSELHYEQYF

D gene: -
V gene: TRBV13
J gene: TRBJ2-7
clone size: -
CDR3 DNA: TGTGCCAGCAGCATCCGGGGCGGACCAGACTACGAGCAGTACTTC
CDR3 protein: CASSIRGGPDYEQYF

D gene: TRBD2
V gene: TRBV4-3
J gene: TRBJ2-1
clone size: few
CDR3 DNA: TGCGCCAGCAGCCAACATACGGGAGCGGGAGGGTACAATGAGCAGTTCTTC
CDR3 protein: CASSQHTGAGGYNEQFF

D gene: -
V gene: TRBV20-1
J gene: TRBJ2-4
clone size: -
CDR3 DNA: TGCAGTGTTAGGGGGCGGGGTGAGCTAGCCAAAAACATTCAGTACTTC
CDR3 protein: CSVRGRGELAKNIQYF

D gene: TRBD1
V gene: TRBV5-1
J gene: TRBJ2-4
clone size: -
CDR3 DNA: TGCGCCAGCAGCTTTGAACAGGGGAACATTCAGTACTTC
CDR3 protein: CASSFEQGNIQYF

D gene: -
V gene: TRBV5-1
J gene: TRBJ2-7
clone size: few
CDR3 DNA: TGCGCCAGCAGCTCAAGACAAACCGAGCAGTACTTC
CDR3 protein: CASSSRQTEQYF

D gene: -
V gene: TRBV6-1
J gene: TRBJ2-7
clone size: -
CDR3 DNA: TGTGCCAGCAGTGAAGGAGCCGCACCCCGCGAGCAGTACTTC
CDR3 protein: CASSEGAAPREQYF

D gene: -
V gene: TRBV7-3
J gene: TRBJ2-1
clone size: -
CDR3 DNA: TGTGCCAGCAGCTTGGGTCTATCGAGAGGCAATGAGCAGTTCTTC
CDR3 protein: CASSLGLSRGNEQFF

D gene: TRBD1
V gene: TRBV6-5
J gene: TRBJ2-1
clone size: -
CDR3 DNA: TGTGCCAGCAACGTCCTCACAGGGGGCCATGAGCAGTTCTTC
CDR3 protein: CASNVLTGGHEQFF

D gene: -
V gene: TRBV6-6
J gene: TRBJ2-1
clone size: few
CDR3 DNA: TGTGCCAGCAGCCCCCCCCAGGGCCCATACAATGAGCAGTTCTTC
CDR3 protein: CASSPPQGPYNEQFF

D gene: -
V gene: TRBV20-1
J gene: TRBJ2-5
clone size: -
CDR3 DNA: TGCAGTGCTAGTCCCAGGGTCCAAGAGACCCAGTACTTC
CDR3 protein: CSASPRVQETQYF

D gene: -
V gene: TRBV20-1
J gene: TRBJ2-1
clone size: few
CDR3 DNA: TGCAGTGCTAGAGATATGAATGAGCAGTTCTTC
CDR3 protein: CSARDMNEQFF

D gene: -
V gene: TRBV7-9
J gene: TRBJ2-5
clone size: few
CDR3 DNA: TGTGCCAGCAGCGAGGATAGCTTCGGAGAGACCCAGTACTTC
CDR3 protein: CASSEDSFGETQYF

D gene: -
V gene: TRBV29-1
J gene: TRBJ2-6
clone size: -
CDR3 DNA: TGCAGCGTACGGGATTCTGGGGCCAACGTCCTGACTTTC
CDR3 protein: CSVRDSGANVLTF

D gene: TRBD2
V gene: TRBV7-7
J gene: TRBJ2-1
clone size: -
CDR3 DNA: TGTGCTAGCAGTCAGGGGACTAGCGGGAGTGTCTACAATGAGCAGTTCTTC
CDR3 protein: CASSQGTSGSVYNEQFF

D gene: -
V gene: TRBV7-8
J gene: TRBJ2-7
clone size: -
CDR3 DNA: TGTGCCAGCAGCTTAGGGTCCGGGAGTAGGTACGAGCAGTACTTC
CDR3 protein: CASSLGSGSRYEQYF

D gene: TRBD2
V gene: TRBV7-9
J gene: TRBJ2-5
clone size: -
CDR3 DNA: TGTGCCAGCAGCTTAAGGAGCGGGGGTAGGGAAGAGACCCAGTACTTC
CDR3 protein: CASSLRSGGREETQYF

D gene: -
V gene: TRBV27
J gene: TRBJ1-2
clone size: -
CDR3 DNA: TGTGCCAGCGGACGGACAGCGTATATTTATGACTACACCTTC
CDR3 protein: CASGRTAYIYDYTF